These 6 T cell receptor beta chains share one sample of origin, sequenced in a study of T cells in Graves' hyperthyroidism and ophthalmopathy. RNA transcripts were the template for amplifying TCR beta CDR3 regions. First-round RT-PCR of the TCR CDR3 relied on the HTBI primer set. Each CDR3 protein gets one entry after TCRdb re-called the multiplex PCR reads with MiXCR. The profile shows roughly 420,000 distinct CDR3 sequences, more than 15% of them singletons. The material sequenced was blood. The receptors derive from a woman between 18 and 29 years old with Graves' hyperthyroidism.

The table lists this clonotype with many counts. This chain uses TRBV5-6 with TRBJ2-3; 7 positions agree with TRBD1. From germline, CDR1 is SGHDT and CDR2 YYEEEE. The V segment lost 0 bases and the J segment 4 bases; nucleotides outside the gene matches: 11. The CDR3 is made up of 17 amino acids. The CDR3: CASSLGAAQGSADTQYF. CDR3 DNA sequence: TGTGCCAGCAGCTTGGGTGCGGCACAGGGGAGCGCAGATACGCAGTATTTT.

This clonotype was found many times. The J gene is TRBJ2-1, the V gene TRBV5-1, with D maybe TRBD2 (6 bases). This CDR3 comprises 15 residues. Germline V gene sequence: CDR1 SGHRS, CDR2 YFSETQ. Trimming cost V 3 bases and J 4 bases, with 14 bases left between them. The CDR3 loop reads CASSSDNGGYNEQFF. CDR3 in DNA: TGCGCCAGCAGCTCGGACAACGGGGGATACAATGAGCAGTTCTTC.

This clonotype has a count of ten or more. The chain carries TRBV20-1 and TRBJ1-4, with D possibly matching TRBD1 (6 bases). The germline V gene has CDR1 DFQATT and CDR2 SNEGSKA (reference sequence). CDR3 size: 14 residues. The V gene lost 6 bases and the J gene lost 4 bases, with 15 bases spanning the gap. The CDR3 here is CSAMPGQLNEKLFF. Written as DNA, the CDR3 is TGCAGTGCCATGCCGGGACAACTTAATGAAAAACTGTTTTTT.

There are many counts of this clonotype. The chain uses TRBV7-8 and TRBJ2-2; 7 bases agree with TRBD2. The CDR3 is made up of 16 amino acids. Looked up from germline, CDR1 is SGHVS and CDR2 is FQNEAQ. The V and J ends lost 6 bases and 6 bases, in that order; junction bases with no gene match: 13. The CDR3 here is CASRQASGGFAGELFF. CDR3 coding DNA: TGTGCCAGCAGACAGGCCTCGGGGGGATTTGCCGGGGAGCTGTTTTTT. Full variable domain (missing parts from reference TRBV7-8 and TRBJ2-2): GAGVSQSPRYKVAKRGQDVALRCDPISGHVSLFWYQQALGQGPEFLTYFQNEAQLDKSGLPSDRFFAERPEGSVSTLKIQRTQQEDSAVYLCASRQASGGFAGELFFGEGSRLTVL.

This clonotype was observed at least ten times. The V and J genes are TRBV24-1 and TRBJ2-3, with 9 bases that match TRBD1. Germline CDR1 and CDR2: KGHDR and SFDVKD. Trimming took 4 bases from V and 8 from J; bases not matched to a gene: 9. The CDR3 runs 15 residues. The CDR3 coding sequence is TGTGCCACCAGTGACCCCGGGACAGGGTTCGGTACGCAGTATTTT. Translated, it gives CATSDPGTGFGTQYF.

This clonotype was recorded many times. This chain connects TRBV2 to TRBJ1-5; D gene uncertain. The CDR3 spans 14 residues. Germline V CDR1 and CDR2: SNHLY, FYNNEI. V was clipped by 4 bases and J by 4 bases, with 11 bases between them. The CDR3 is CASSGTVGNQPQHF. The CDR3 nucleotides read TGTGCCAGCAGTGGGACTGTGGGTAATCAGCCCCAGCATTTT.